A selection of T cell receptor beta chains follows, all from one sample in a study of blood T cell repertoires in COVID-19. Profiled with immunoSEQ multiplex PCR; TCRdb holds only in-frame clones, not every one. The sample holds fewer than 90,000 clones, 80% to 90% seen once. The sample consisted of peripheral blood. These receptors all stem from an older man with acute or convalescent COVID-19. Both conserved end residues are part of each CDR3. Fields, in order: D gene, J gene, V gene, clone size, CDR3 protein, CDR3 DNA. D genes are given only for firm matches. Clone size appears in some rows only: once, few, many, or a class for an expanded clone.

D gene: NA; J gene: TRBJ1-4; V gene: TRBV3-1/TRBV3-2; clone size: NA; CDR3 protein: CASSQATGTNEKLFF; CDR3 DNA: TGTGCCAGCAGCCAAGCAACAGGTACTAATGAAAAACTGTTTTTT
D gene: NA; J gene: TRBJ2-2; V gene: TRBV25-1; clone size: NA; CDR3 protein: CASSALGKRSNTGELFF; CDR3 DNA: TGTGCCAGCAGTGCCCTCGGGAAGCGGTCGAACACCGGGGAGCTGTTTTTT
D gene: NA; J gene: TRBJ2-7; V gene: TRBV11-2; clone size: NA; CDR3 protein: CASSFPPPSPYEQYF; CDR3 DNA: TGTGCCAGCAGCTTTCCCCCCCCAAGCCCCTACGAGCAGTACTTC
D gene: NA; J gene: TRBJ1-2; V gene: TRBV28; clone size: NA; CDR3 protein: CASRGAGRNYGYTF; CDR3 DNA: TGTGCCAGCAGAGGGGCAGGTCGAAACTATGGCTACACCTTC
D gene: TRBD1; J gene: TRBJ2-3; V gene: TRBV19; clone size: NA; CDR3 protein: CASRGQGPDTQYF; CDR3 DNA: TGTGCCAGTAGGGGACAGGGGCCAGATACGCAGTATTTT
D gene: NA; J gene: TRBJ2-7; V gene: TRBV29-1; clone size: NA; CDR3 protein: CSVGQVGSYEQYF; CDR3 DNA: TGCAGCGTTGGACAGGTTGGGTCCTACGAGCAGTACTTC
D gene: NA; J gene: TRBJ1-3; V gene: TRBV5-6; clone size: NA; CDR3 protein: CASSLLRVTPSGNTIYF; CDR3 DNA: TGTGCCAGCAGCTTGCTCCGGGTAACACCCTCTGGAAACACCATATATTTT
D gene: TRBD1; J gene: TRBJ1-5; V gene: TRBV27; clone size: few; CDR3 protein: CASSKRQGERQPQHF; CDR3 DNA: TGTGCCAGCAGTAAACGACAGGGGGAACGTCAGCCCCAGCATTTT
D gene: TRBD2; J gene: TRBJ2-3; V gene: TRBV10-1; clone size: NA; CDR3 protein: CASSSGRIADTQYF; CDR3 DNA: TGCGCCAGCAGTAGCGGGAGGATCGCAGATACGCAGTATTTT
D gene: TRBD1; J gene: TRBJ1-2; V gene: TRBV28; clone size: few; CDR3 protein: CASNRPGTGVYGYTF; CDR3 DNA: TGTGCCAGCAACCGTCCCGGGACAGGGGTCTATGGCTACACCTTC
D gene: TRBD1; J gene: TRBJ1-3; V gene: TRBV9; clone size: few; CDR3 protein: CASSQTQGGGNTIYF; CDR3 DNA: TGTGCCAGCAGCCAAACTCAGGGGGGCGGAAACACCATATATTTT
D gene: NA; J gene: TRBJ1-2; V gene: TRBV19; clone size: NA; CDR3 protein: CASSFGPGVNYGYTF; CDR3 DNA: TGTGCCAGTAGTTTTGGTCCGGGGGTTAACTATGGCTACACCTTC
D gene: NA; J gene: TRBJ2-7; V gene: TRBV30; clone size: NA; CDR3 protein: CAWSLGGNYEQYF; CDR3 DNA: TGTGCCTGGAGCCTGGGGGGAAACTACGAGCAGTACTTC
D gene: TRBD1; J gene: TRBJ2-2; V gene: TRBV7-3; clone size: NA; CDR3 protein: CASSYQTGGLNTGELFF; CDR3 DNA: TGTGCCAGCAGCTACCAGACAGGGGGATTGAACACCGGGGAGCTGTTTTTT
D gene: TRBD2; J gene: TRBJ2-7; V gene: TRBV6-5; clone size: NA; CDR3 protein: CASSQTSGRSYEQYF; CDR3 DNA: TGTGCCAGCAGTCAGACTAGCGGGAGAAGCTACGAGCAGTACTTC
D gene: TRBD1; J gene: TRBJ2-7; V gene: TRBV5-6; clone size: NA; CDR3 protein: CASRSLIGQGAGWSYEQYF; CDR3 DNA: TGTGCCAGCAGGTCATTGATCGGACAGGGGGCAGGTTGGTCCTACGAGCAGTACTTC
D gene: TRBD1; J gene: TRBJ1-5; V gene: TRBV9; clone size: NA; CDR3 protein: CASSETGSNQPQHF; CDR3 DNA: TGTGCCAGCAGCGAGACAGGGAGCAATCAGCCCCAGCATTTT
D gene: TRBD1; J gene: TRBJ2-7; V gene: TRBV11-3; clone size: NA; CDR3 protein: CASSPTGTAIGEQYF; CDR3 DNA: TGTGCCAGCAGCCCGACTGGGACAGCGATAGGAGAGCAGTACTTC
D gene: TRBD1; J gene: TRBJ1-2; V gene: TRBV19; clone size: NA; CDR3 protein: CASSTTGNGYGYTF; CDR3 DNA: TGTGCCAGTAGTACGACAGGGAATGGCTATGGCTACACCTTC
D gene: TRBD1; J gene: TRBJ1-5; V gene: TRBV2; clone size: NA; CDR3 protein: CASSTTGTGGDQPQHF; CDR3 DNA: TGTGCCAGCAGTACCACCGGGACAGGGGGTGATCAGCCCCAGCATTTT
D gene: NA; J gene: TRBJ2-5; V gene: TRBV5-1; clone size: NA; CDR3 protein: CASSSARLQGGQETQYF; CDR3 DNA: TGCGCCAGCAGCTCCGCCAGATTGCAGGGTGGACAAGAGACCCAGTACTTC
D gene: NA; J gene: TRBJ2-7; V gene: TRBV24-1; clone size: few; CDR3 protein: CATSDSADFSYEQYF; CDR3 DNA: TGTGCCACCAGTGATTCGGCGGATTTCTCCTACGAGCAGTACTTC
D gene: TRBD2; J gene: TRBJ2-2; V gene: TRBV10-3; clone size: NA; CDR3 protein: CAIRGSSGGAFGELFF; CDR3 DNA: TGTGCCATCAGGGGATCTAGCGGGGGGGCCTTTGGGGAGCTGTTTTTT
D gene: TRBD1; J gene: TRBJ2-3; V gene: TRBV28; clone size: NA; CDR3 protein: CASSLPGGRSDTQYF; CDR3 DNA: TGTGCCAGCAGTTTACCAGGGGGCAGGTCAGATACGCAGTATTTT
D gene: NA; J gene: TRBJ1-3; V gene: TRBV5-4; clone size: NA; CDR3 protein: CASSSQVSSSGNTIYF; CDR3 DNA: TGTGCCAGCAGCTCCCAGGTCAGCAGCTCTGGAAACACCATATATTTT
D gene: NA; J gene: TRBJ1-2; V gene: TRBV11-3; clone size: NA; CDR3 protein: CASSLVRGSGYGYTF; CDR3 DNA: TGTGCCAGCAGCTTAGTTCGGGGTTCAGGCTATGGCTACACCTTC
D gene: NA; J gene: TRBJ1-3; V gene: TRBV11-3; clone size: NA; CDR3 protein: CASSLGGSGNTIYF; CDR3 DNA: TGTGCCAGCAGCTTGGGGGGCTCTGGAAACACCATATATTTT
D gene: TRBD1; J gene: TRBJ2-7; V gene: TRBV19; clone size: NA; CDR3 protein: CATQDRASSYEQYF; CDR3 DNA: TGTGCCACCCAGGACAGGGCGTCCTCCTACGAGCAGTACTTC
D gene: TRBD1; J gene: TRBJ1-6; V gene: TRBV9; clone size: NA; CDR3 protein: CASSGSDRGRNSPLHF; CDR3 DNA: TGTGCCAGCAGCGGCTCCGACAGGGGGCGTAATTCACCCCTCCACTTT
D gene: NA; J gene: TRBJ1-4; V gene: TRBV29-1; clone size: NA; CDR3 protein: CSAWGEEKLFF; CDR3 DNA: TGCAGCGCCTGGGGGGAGGAAAAACTGTTTTTT
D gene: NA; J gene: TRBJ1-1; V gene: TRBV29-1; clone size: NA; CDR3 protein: CSGFGGNTEAFF; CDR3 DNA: TGCAGCGGTTTCGGGGGGAACACTGAAGCTTTCTTT
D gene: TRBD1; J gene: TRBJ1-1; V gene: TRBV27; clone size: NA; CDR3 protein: CASSLQGQRANTEAFF; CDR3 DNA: TGTGCCAGCAGTCTACAGGGACAGCGGGCGAACACTGAAGCTTTCTTT
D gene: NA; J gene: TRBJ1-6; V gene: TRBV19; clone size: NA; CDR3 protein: CASSSPRTAYNSPLHF; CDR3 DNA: TGTGCCAGTAGTTCCCCGAGGACAGCGTATAATTCACCCCTCCACTTT
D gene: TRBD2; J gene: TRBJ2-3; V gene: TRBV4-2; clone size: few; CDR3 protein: CASSQDLTGGPMGTQYF; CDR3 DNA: TGTGCCAGCAGCCAAGATCTAACGGGAGGGCCCATGGGTACGCAGTATTTT
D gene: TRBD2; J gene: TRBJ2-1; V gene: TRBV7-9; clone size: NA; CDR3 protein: CASIPRASGPYNEQFF; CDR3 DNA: TGTGCCAGCATCCCGAGGGCTAGCGGGCCCTACAATGAGCAGTTCTTC
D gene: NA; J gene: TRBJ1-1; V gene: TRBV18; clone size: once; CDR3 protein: CASSPRQDTEAFF; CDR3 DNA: TGTGCCAGCTCACCCCGGCAGGACACTGAAGCTTTCTTT
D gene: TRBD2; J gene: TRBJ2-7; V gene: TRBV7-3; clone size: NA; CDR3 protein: CASSPTSGSHEQYF; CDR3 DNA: TGTGCCAGCAGCCCGACTAGCGGGAGCCACGAGCAGTACTTC
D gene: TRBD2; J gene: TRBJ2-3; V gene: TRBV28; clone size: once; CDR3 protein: CASSFRLAGADTQYF; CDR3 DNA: TGTGCCAGCAGTTTTCGGCTAGCGGGAGCAGATACGCAGTATTTT
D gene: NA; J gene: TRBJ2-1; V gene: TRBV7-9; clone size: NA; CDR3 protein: CASSVGTPSYNEQFF; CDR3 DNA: TGTGCCAGCAGCGTCGGGACTCCATCCTACAATGAGCAGTTCTTC
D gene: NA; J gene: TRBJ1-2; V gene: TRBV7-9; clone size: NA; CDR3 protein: CASSLGQSYGYTF; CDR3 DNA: TGTGCCAGCAGCCTCGGACAGAGCTATGGCTACACCTTC
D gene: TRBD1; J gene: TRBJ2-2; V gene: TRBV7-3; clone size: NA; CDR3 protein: CASRRTGDTGELFF; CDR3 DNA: TGTGCCAGCAGGAGAACAGGGGACACCGGGGAGCTGTTTTTT
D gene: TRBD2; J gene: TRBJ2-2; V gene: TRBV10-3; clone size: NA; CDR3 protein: CAITSGNTGELFF; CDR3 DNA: TGTGCCATCACTAGCGGGAACACCGGGGAGCTGTTTTTT
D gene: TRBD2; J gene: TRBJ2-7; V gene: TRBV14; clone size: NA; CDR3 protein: CASSHGGALSYEQYF; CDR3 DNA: TGTGCCAGCAGCCACGGGGGGGCCTTGTCCTACGAGCAGTACTTC
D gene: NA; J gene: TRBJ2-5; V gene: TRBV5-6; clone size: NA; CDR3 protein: CASSYNLQETQYF; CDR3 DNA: TGTGCCAGCAGCTACAACCTCCAAGAGACCCAGTACTTC
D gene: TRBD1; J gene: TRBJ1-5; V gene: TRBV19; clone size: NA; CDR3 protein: CASIGSGRGDQPQHF; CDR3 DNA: TGTGCCAGTATTGGAAGCGGCAGGGGGGATCAGCCCCAGCATTTT
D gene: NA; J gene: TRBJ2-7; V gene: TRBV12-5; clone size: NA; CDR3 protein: CASRQGSLYEQYF; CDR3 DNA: TGTGCTAGTAGGCAGGGCTCCCTGTATGAGCAGTACTTC
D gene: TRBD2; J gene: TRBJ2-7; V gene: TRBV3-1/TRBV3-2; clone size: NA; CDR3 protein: CASSQAGTSGYEQYF; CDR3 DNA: TGTGCCAGCAGCCAAGCCGGGACTAGCGGATACGAGCAGTACTTC
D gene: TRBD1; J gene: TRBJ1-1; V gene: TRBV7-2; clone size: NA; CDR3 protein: CASSLWTGNTEAFF; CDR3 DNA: TGTGCCAGCAGCTTATGGACAGGGAACACTGAAGCTTTCTTT
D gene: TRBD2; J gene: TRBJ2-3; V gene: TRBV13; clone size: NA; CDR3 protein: CASSLGLGLAGAWSTDTQYF; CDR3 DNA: TGTGCCAGCAGCTTAGGCCTTGGGCTAGCGGGAGCTTGGAGCACAGATACGCAGTATTTT
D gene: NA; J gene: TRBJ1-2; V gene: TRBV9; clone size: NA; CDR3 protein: CASSVGVAERGYGYTF; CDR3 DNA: TGTGCCAGCAGCGTGGGTGTTGCGGAAAGGGGTTATGGCTACACCTTC
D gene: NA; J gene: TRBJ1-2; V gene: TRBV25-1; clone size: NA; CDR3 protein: CASSEALYGYTF; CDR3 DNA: TGTGCCAGCAGTGAGGCCCTCTATGGCTACACCTTC
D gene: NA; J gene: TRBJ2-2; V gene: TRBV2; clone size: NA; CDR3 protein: CASSASGGYPGELFF; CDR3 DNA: TGTGCCAGCAGTGCGTCAGGGGGGTACCCCGGGGAGCTGTTTTTT
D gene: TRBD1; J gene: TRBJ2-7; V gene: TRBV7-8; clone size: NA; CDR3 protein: CASSPRLGQAPAGGEQYF; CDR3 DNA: TGTGCCAGCAGCCCCCGATTAGGACAGGCGCCGGCCGGCGGCGAGCAGTACTTC
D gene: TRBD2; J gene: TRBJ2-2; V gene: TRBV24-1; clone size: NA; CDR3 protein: CATSDPTSPNTGELFF; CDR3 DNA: TGTGCCACCAGTGACCCGACTAGCCCGAACACCGGGGAGCTGTTTTTT
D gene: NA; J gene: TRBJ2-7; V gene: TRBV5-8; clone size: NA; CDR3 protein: CASSLGTRIGDYEQYF; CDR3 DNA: TGTGCCAGCAGCTTGGGGACAAGGATAGGGGACTACGAGCAGTACTTC
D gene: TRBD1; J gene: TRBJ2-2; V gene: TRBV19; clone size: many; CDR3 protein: CASRRSGQGYTGELFF; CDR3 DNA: TGTGCCAGTAGAAGGTCGGGACAGGGGTATACCGGGGAGCTGTTTTTT
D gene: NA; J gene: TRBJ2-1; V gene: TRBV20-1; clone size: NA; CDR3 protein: CSARGGLEQFF; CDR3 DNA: TGCAGTGCTAGAGGAGGACTTGAGCAGTTCTTC
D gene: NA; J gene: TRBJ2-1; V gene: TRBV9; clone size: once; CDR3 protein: CASSVVRDSPSEQFF; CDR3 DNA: TGTGCCAGCAGCGTAGTCCGGGACTCCCCTAGTGAGCAGTTCTTC